The clone carrying this T cell receptor beta chain came up a few times. What it binds is not known. This sample is part of a study of cytotoxic CD8 clonotypes in ibrutinib-treated CLL. Study details: Each sample contained, on average, almost 260,000 productive templates and 94,000 or so productive rearrangements. Points from the study as a whole: Clonality measured at baseline exceeded age-matched healthy donors, tracking circulating CD8+ T-cell counts. The clonality rise at ibrutinib response reflected private clonotype expansion. Sustained-remission and progressing patients' sampling times differed.

Measured with immunoSEQ multiplex PCR; TCRdb has only the in-frame clones, and not every one. The table shows fewer than 400,000 clones, with about 64% occurring only once. The receptor was derived from a human donor with chronic lymphocytic leukemia. The material sequenced was PBMCs, taken after 36 months of ibrutinib treatment.

For the CDR3, the DNA is TGTGCCAGCAGTTACTCCGCGGGGCCCGGGGACTACGAGCAGTACTTC. Amino acids: CASSYSAGPGDYEQYF. The V gene is TRBV6-5, the J gene TRBJ2-7; D might be TRBD2 (6 bases). V gave up 0 bases and J gave up 3 bases, with 15 bases separating them. CDR1 and CDR2 (germline): MNHEY, SVGAGI. This CDR3 has 16 amino acids.